The present TCR beta chain was sequenced within a study of CD8 T cells in ankylosing spondylitis. General study results and limits: Made up of eight or nine highly homologous variants, a TCR beta motif appeared characteristic of ankylosing spondylitis blood.

There are a few counts of this clonotype. Its antigen remains unidentified. Germline loops: CDR1 DFQATT, CDR2 SNEGSKA (reference sequence). V was pared by 0 bases and J by 0 bases, with 7 bases of the junction left unmatched. There are 17 residues in the CDR3. TCRdb reprocessed the 5' RACE reads with MiXCR, giving one entry per CDR3 protein. Among nearly 250,000 distinct CDR3 sequences, roughly a third were seen once, and the ten largest hold around 4%. This sequence originates from a male donor with ankylosing spondylitis or in good health (not recorded which). The V and J genes are TRBV20-1 and TRBJ2-4, with 8 bases that match TRBD2. Material for sequencing was blood, either unsorted or a sorted T cell fraction (not recorded which). The CDR3 is CSARDPERGIAKNIQYF. In DNA form, the CDR3 reads TGCAGTGCTAGAGATCCGGAGCGGGGGATAGCCAAAAACATTCAGTACTTC.